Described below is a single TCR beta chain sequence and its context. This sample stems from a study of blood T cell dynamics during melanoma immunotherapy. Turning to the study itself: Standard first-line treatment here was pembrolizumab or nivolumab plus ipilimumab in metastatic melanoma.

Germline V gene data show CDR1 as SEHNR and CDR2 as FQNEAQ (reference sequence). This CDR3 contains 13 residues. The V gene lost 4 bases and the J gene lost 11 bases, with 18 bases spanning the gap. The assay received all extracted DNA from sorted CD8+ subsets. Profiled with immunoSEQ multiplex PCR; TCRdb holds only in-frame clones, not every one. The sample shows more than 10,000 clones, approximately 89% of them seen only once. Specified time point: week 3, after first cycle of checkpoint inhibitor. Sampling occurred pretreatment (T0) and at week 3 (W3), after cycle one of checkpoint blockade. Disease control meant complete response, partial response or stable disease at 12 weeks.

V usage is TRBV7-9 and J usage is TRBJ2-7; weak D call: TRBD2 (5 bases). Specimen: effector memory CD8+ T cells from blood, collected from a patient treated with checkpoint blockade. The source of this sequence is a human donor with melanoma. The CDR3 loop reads CASSSTAGPRKYF. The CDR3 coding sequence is TGTGCCAGCAGCTCGACGGCGGGCCCAAGAAAGTACTTC.